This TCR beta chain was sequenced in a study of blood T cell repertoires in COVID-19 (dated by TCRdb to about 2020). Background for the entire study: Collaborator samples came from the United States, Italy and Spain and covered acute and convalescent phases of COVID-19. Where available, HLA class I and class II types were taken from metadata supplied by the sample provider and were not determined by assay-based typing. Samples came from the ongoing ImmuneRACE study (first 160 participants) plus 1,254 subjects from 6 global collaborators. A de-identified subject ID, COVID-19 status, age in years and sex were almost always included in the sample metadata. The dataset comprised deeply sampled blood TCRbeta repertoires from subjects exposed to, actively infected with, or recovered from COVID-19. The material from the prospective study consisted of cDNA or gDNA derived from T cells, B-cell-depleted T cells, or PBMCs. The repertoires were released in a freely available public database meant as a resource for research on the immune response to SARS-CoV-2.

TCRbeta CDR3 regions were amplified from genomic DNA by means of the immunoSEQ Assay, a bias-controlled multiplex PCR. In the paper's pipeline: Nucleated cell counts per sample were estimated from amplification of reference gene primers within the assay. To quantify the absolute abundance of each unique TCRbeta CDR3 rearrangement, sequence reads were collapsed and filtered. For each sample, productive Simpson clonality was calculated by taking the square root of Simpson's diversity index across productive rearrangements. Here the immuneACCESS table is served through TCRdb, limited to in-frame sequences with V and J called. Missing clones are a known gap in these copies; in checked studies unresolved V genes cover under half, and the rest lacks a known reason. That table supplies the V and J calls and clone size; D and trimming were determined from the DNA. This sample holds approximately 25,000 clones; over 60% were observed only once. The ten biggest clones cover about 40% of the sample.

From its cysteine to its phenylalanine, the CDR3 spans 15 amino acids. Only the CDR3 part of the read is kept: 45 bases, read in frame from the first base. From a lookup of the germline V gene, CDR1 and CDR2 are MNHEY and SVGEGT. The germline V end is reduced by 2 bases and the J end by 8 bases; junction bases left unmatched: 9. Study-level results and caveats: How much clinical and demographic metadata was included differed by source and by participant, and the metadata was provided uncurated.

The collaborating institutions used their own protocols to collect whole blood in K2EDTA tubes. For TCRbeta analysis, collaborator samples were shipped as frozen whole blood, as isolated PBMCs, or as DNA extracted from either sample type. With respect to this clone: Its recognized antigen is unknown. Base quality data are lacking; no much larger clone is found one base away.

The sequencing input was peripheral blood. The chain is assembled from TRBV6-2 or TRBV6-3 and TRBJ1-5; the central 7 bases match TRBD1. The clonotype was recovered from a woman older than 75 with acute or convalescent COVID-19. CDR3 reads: CASSYAWQGDEPQHF. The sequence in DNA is TGTGCCAGCAGTTACGCTTGGCAGGGGGATGAGCCCCAGCATTTT.